The present entry profiles one T cell receptor beta chain with its context. The CDR3 is 18 amino acids. In germline, CDR1 is MNHEY, CDR2 SMNVEV (reference sequence). V dropped 6 bases and J dropped 2; count of bases not matched to a gene: 17. The record originates from a study of blood T cell repertoires in COVID-19. Overall study: Acute and convalescent COVID-19 samples came from the United States, Italy and Spain.

Assay used: immunoSEQ multiplex PCR; TCRdb lists only in-frame clones, some missing. Seen here are 120,000 or so clones, about 83% observed once, and the top ten hold over 3%. This sequence joins TRBV27 and TRBJ2-7; TRBD2 matches at 9 bases. The origin of this receptor is a woman in her thirties who had recovered from COVID-19. The specimen sequenced was PBMCs or T cells enriched from blood (not recorded which). The CDR3 region has the DNA TGTGCCAGCAGAAGGACTAGCGCCGAATCTTTCAAAACCTACGAGCAGTACTTC. As protein: CASRRTSAESFKTYEQYF.